Below are 21 T cell receptor beta chains sequenced from a single sample in a study of response to subunit inactivated influenza vaccine (dated by TCRdb to 2016 to 2019). The library was produced with RT-PCR. The sequencer listed for this sample is Illumina HiSeq 2500. TCRdb applied fastp at Q25 and MiXCR to the public reads, then kept only in-frame beta chains. A single entry per CDR3 protein holds the most common genes and DNA from its merged rows. This sample gives approximately 490,000 distinct CDR3 sequences in total; approximately 7.7% of them show up just once. Roughly 14% of the sample comes from the top ten. Sequences were derived from PBMCs from blood, sampled approximately 25 months after vaccination. The source is a man in his fifties or sixties who received an inactivated influenza vaccine. Donor details come from another sample of the same person, matched by shared clones.

The V and J genes are TRBV25-1 and TRBJ2-1; D gene unclear. Germline V gives CDR1 MGHDK, CDR2 SYGVNS. The V end lost 1 base, the J end lost 5 bases, and 12 bases lay between the germline ends. The CDR3 runs 15 residues. CDR3 in DNA: TGTGCCAGCAGTGAATTAGAGATACGGAACAATGAGCAGTTCTTC. This sequence encodes CASSELEIRNNEQFF.

This clonotype came up a few times. The gene calls are TRBV20-1 and TRBJ2-7; D not resolved. The V end lost 3 bases, the J end lost 2 bases, and 11 bases lay between the germline ends. In germline, CDR1 is DFQATT, CDR2 SNEGSKA (reference sequence). The CDR3 has 13 residues. CDR3 sequence: CSARAGYTYEQYF. CDR3 nucleotides: TGCAGTGCTAGGGCCGGATATACCTACGAGCAGTACTTC.

This clonotype has only a few counts. This chain joins TRBV7-2 and TRBJ2-3; tentatively, D is TRBD2 (6 bases). This CDR3 contains 13 residues. Germline CDR1 SGHTA, CDR2 FQGNSA. Trimming cost V 5 bases and J 3 bases, with 9 bases left between them. The CDR3 reads CASSISGTDTQYF. DNA of the CDR3: TGTGCCAGCAGCATTAGCGGAACAGATACGCAGTATTTT. Drawing the rest from reference TRBV7-2 and TRBJ2-3, the complete variable domain is GAGVSQSPSNKVTEKGKDVELRCDPISGHTALYWYRQSLGQGLEFLIYFQGNSAPDKSGLPSDRFSAERTGGSVSTLTIQRTQQEDSAVYLCASSISGTDTQYFGPGTRLTVL.

The sample holds many counts of this clonotype. V and J are TRBV25-1 and TRBJ2-1; the D gene could be TRBD1 or TRBD2 (5 bases each). The V end was cut by 5 bases, the J end by 10 bases, with 9 bases between. This CDR3 region has 11 residues. Germline-derived CDR1 and CDR2 are MGHDK and SYGVNS. The CDR3: CASSTGTEQFF. CDR3 sequence (DNA): TGTGCCAGCAGTACGGGGACCGAGCAGTTCTTC.

The chain combines TRBV20-1 with TRBJ2-2; D call uncertain. The CDR3 length is 15 residues. Trimming shortened V by 0 bases and J by 4 bases, and 12 bases separated the two germline ends. Germline V lookup: CDR1 DFQATT, CDR2 SNEGSKA (reference sequence). The CDR3 nucleotides read TGCAGTGCTAGAGAATCTCTTGGTCCCACCGGGGAGCTGTTTTTT. It specifies CSARESLGPTGELFF.

This clonotype was seen repeatedly, ten times or more. This sequence joins TRBV7-2 and TRBJ2-7; 7 nucleotides align to TRBD2. Per germline, CDR1 SGHTA and CDR2 FQGNSA. The CDR3 has 14 amino acids. V shed 5 bases and J 6 bases; nucleotides not matched to a gene: 10. In DNA form, the CDR3 reads TGTGCCAGCAGCCCGACGACTAGCTATAGCGAGCAGTACTTC. The encoded protein is CASSPTTSYSEQYF.

In this sample, this clonotype turned up a few times. V and J are TRBV2 and TRBJ1-1; possible D gene TRBD1, 6 bases. The germline V gene encodes CDR1 SNHLY and CDR2 FYNNEI. The CDR3 covers 15 residues. Trimming pared 7 bases from V and 0 bases from J, leaving 15 bases between. The CDR3 sequence is CASTRGGGLNTEAFF. CDR3 coding DNA: TGTGCCAGCACCCGTGGGGGGGGCTTGAACACTGAAGCTTTCTTT.

This clonotype was seen more than once but under ten times. The chain uses TRBV7-2 and TRBJ2-1, with unresolved D. Trimming stripped 5 bases from V and 0 bases from J, with 11 bases between. Looked up from germline, CDR1 is SGHTA and CDR2 is FQGNSA. CDR3 length: 15 residues. In DNA form, the CDR3 reads TGTGCCAGCAGCCGTCCCAGGAGCTCCTACAATGAGCAGTTCTTC. This sequence encodes CASSRPRSSYNEQFF.

This clonotype was counted only a few times. The rearrangement uses TRBV29-1 and TRBJ2-5; the D is unclear. V lost 7 bases, J lost 1 base, and 10 bases lay in between. Germline CDR1 reads SQVTM; CDR2 reads ANQGSEA. This CDR3 has 12 residues. The CDR3 protein is CSATRSQETQYF. For the CDR3, the DNA is TGCAGCGCAACAAGATCCCAAGAGACCCAGTACTTC.

In this sample, this clonotype turned up a few times. The chain uses TRBV12-3 or TRBV12-4 and TRBJ2-2; 13 nucleotides line up with TRBD2. This CDR3 contains 15 residues. Trimming at V came to 6 bases and at J to 7 bases, leaving 5 bases not matched to a gene. As DNA, the CDR3 is TGTGCCAGCAGCCGGACTAGCGGGGGTTTCGGGGAGCTGTTTTTT. This translates into CASSRTSGGFGELFF.

This clonotype was observed a few times. V and J are TRBV7-9 and TRBJ1-2, with TRBD1 matching over 8 bases. V trimming: 3 bases; J trimming: 6 bases; junction bases outside the gene matches: 12. The V gene's germline CDR1 is SEHNR and CDR2 FQNEAQ (reference sequence). The CDR3 contains 16 residues. The CDR3 nucleotides read TGTGCCAGCAGCTTCAAGGACAGGGAAGTTCCTAATGGCTACACCTTC. The encoded protein is CASSFKDREVPNGYTF.

This clonotype has ten or more counts. The chain carries TRBV7-9 and TRBJ2-7; unclear D gene. CDR1 and CDR2 (germline): SEHNR, FQNEAQ (reference sequence). The ends were cut back, 5 bases at V and 7 bases at J, with 9 bases in the middle. The CDR3 length is 11 residues. CDR3 protein: CASSKLAEQYF. DNA of the CDR3: TGTGCCAGCAGCAAACTGGCGGAGCAGTACTTC. The full variable domain, in which reference TRBV7-9 and TRBJ2-7 provide the parts outside the CDR3, is DTGVSQNPRHKITKRGQNVTFRCDPISEHNRLYWYRQTLGQGPEFLTYFQNEAQLEKSRLLSDRFSAERPKGSFSTLEIQRTEQGDSAMYLCASSKLAEQYFGPGTRLTVT.

Remarks on this clonotype: A read error may produce the germline difference seen at one junction end. The chain couples TRBV29-1 to TRBJ2-7, with 8 bases lining up with TRBD1. Germline V CDR1 and CDR2: SQVTM, ANQGSEA. The CDR3 covers 14 residues. CDR3 coding DNA: TGCAGCGTTGTAAGCAGGGGGCCCTCCAACGAGCAGTACTTC. It is translated as CSVVSRGPSNEQYF.

In this sample, this clonotype turned up a few times. The chain employs TRBV29-1 and TRBJ1-2; D possibly corresponds to TRBD1 (5 bases). From germline, CDR1 is SQVTM and CDR2 ANQGSEA. V was trimmed by 4 bases and J by 4 bases, leaving 10 bases between them. CDR3 length: 12 amino acids. The CDR3 reads CSVGGTGYGYTF. The DNA of the CDR3 is TGCAGCGTTGGGGGGACCGGCTATGGCTACACCTTC.

Details on this clonotype: With a much larger clone just one base away, this may be a read error. The rearrangement joins TRBV11-1 to TRBJ2-3; 8 nucleotides align to TRBD2. The CDR3 sequence is 15 residues long. Germline-derived CDR1 and CDR2 are SGHAT and FQDESV (reference sequence). V shed 8 bases, J shed 7 bases, and the junction held 14 bases outside the gene matches. The CDR3 DNA reads TGTGCCAGCCGCCGGGGGGTAGCGGGGACTAATACGCAGTATTTT. It yields the protein CASRRGVAGTNTQYF. The variable domain in full, completed from reference TRBV11-1 and TRBJ2-3, reads EAEVAQSPRYKITEKSQAVAFWCDPISGHATLYWYRQILGQGPELLVQFQDESVVDDSQLPKDRFSAERLKGVDSTLKIQPAELGDSAMYLCASRRGVAGTNTQYFGPGTRLTVL.

This clonotype was seen more than once but under ten times. This rearrangement joins TRBV28 to TRBJ1-5; 9 positions agree with TRBD1. This CDR3 is built from 17 residues. Germline V gene data show CDR1 as MDHEN and CDR2 as SYDVKM. V was pared by 4 bases and J by 0 bases, with 7 bases of the junction left unmatched. The DNA of the CDR3 is TGTGCCAGCAGTTCGAGACAGGGGGTCTATAGCAATCAGCCCCAGCATTTT. Protein product: CASSSRQGVYSNQPQHF.

This clonotype was recorded at least ten times. V gene TRBV20-1 combines with J gene TRBJ2-7; 8 bases fit TRBD1. CDR3 length: 13 residues. V gave up 1 base and J gave up 4 bases; unmatched junction bases: 3. The germline V gene has CDR1 DFQATT and CDR2 SNEGSKA (reference sequence). CDR3 sequence (DNA): TGCAGTGCTAGAGGCGACAGGGGTTACGAGCAGTACTTC. The encoded protein is CSARGDRGYEQYF.

The chain links TRBV4-3 to TRBJ1-5; TRBD1 matches 11 bases. V lost 0 bases and J lost 4; bases outside the gene matches: 8. This CDR3 has 18 residues. Germline V CDR1 and CDR2: LGHNA, YSLEER. Here the CDR3 DNA reads TGCGCCAGCAGCCAAGATCTTCCCGGGACAGGGGGAAATCAGCCCCAGCATTTT. It is translated as CASSQDLPGTGGNQPQHF.

The chain combines TRBV11-2 with TRBJ2-2; D unresolved. The CDR3 extends over 14 amino acids. Germline V lookup: CDR1 SGHAT, CDR2 FQNNGV. The germline V and J ends were trimmed by 0 bases and 0 bases, with 2 bases remaining between them. The CDR3 sequence: CASSLDANTGELFF. For the CDR3, the DNA is TGTGCCAGCAGCTTAGATGCGAACACCGGGGAGCTGTTTTTT.

The chain couples TRBV28 to TRBJ2-1; 10 bases line up with TRBD1. The CDR3 totals 15 residues. V gave up 3 bases and J gave up 8 bases; unmatched junction bases: 7. Germline V lookup: CDR1 MDHEN, CDR2 SYDVKM. The CDR3 DNA reads TGTGCCAGCAGTTTGTTGGGGACAGGGGTCGATGAGCAGTTCTTC. Its translation is CASSLLGTGVDEQFF.

This clonotype was detected many times. The V gene is TRBV18, the J gene TRBJ2-7; D is perhaps TRBD1 (5 bases). V lost 2 bases and J lost 2, with 10 bases in between. This CDR3 is built from 14 residues. The germline CDR1 and CDR2 sequences are KGHSH and LQKENI. The CDR3 sequence is CASSPVTEAYEQYF. The CDR3 region has the DNA TGTGCCAGCTCACCAGTGACAGAAGCCTACGAGCAGTACTTC.